One sample yielded the 6 T cell receptor beta chains listed below, sequenced in a study of beta chain features in type 1 diabetes. What was sequenced were expressed TCRB transcripts, since all of the isolated RNA had been reverse transcribed. The repertoire was sequenced with immunoSEQ multiplex PCR; TCRdb's copy has only in-frame clones and lacks some. The profile shows hundreds of thousands of clones, over 7% of them singletons. Whole-study results and caveats: Shortening of TCRB CDR3s, moderate but significant, appeared in all four CD4+ subsets of Type 1 diabetes patients.

The antigens these receptors bind are not known. The sample taken for sequencing was central memory CD4+ T cells from blood. Receptor source: a man between 25 and 39 years old with type 1 diabetes.

V and J are TRBV5-6 and TRBJ2-1; unclear D gene. From germline, CDR1 is SGHDT and CDR2 YYEEEE. This CDR3 has 12 residues. Trimming removed 1 base from V and 7 bases from J, with 6 bases in between. In nucleotides, the CDR3 is TGTGCCAGCAGCTTGCTTGCTAATGAGCAGTTCTTC. This codes for CASSLLANEQFF. Drawing the rest from reference TRBV5-6 and TRBJ2-1, the complete variable domain is DAGVTQSPTHLIKTRGQQVTLRCSPKSGHDTVSWYQQALGQGPQFIFQYYEEEERQRGNFPDRFSGHQFPNYSSELNVNALLLGDSALYLCASSLLANEQFFGPGTRLTVL.

This clone showed up many times. The CDR3 loop is CASSLRGPDTDTQYF. CDR3 coding DNA: TGTGCCAGCAGCTTAAGAGGGCCAGACACAGATACGCAGTATTTT. The chain uses TRBV7-9 and TRBJ2-3; weak D call: TRBD2 (5 bases). Germline CDR1 and CDR2: SEHNR and FQNEAQ (reference sequence). There are 15 residues in the CDR3. The V end was cut by 2 bases, the J end by 2 bases, with 11 bases between. Complete variable domain (other parts from reference TRBV7-9 and TRBJ2-3): DTGVSQNPRHKITKRGQNVTFRCDPISEHNRLYWYRQTLGQGPEFLTYFQNEAQLEKSRLLSDRFSAERPKGSFSTLEIQRTEQGDSAMYLCASSLRGPDTDTQYFGPGTRLTVL.

The table lists this clone with a count of one. The chain employs TRBV6-5 and TRBJ1-5; D not resolved. V was cut by 6 bases and J by 0 bases, with 12 bases left in between. The CDR3 has 15 amino acids. Germline CDR1 and CDR2: MNHEY and SVGAGI. The CDR3 nucleotides are TGTGCCAGCAGACTCGATCAGGTTAGCAATCAGCCCCAGCATTTT. Its translation is CASRLDQVSNQPQHF.

The chain combines TRBV28 with TRBJ2-5, with 8 bases that match TRBD2. The J call could be wrong; TRBJ2-7 is a better fit for the DNA end. Germline CDR1 and CDR2: MDHEN and SYDVKM. The CDR3 contains 15 residues. The chain's CDR3 is CASRGSGGITGEQYF. The CDR3 nucleotides are TGTGCCAGCAGGGGGAGCGGGGGTATAACTGGCGAGCAGTACTTC.

This clone has more than one count but fewer than ten. The rearrangement links TRBV7-9 to TRBJ1-5; no definite D call. Germline CDR1 is SEHNR and CDR2 is FQNEAQ (reference sequence). Trimming removed 4 bases from V and 0 bases from J, with 10 bases in between. The CDR3 sequence is 15 residues long. The CDR3, as DNA: TGTGCCAGCAGCTGGGGTGGCGATAGCAATCAGCCCCAGCATTTT. This sequence encodes CASSWGGDSNQPQHF. The whole variable domain, filled in from reference TRBV7-9 and TRBJ1-5, reads DTGVSQNPRHKITKRGQNVTFRCDPISEHNRLYWYRQTLGQGPEFLTYFQNEAQLEKSRLLSDRFSAERPKGSFSTLEIQRTEQGDSAMYLCASSWGGDSNQPQHFGDGTRLSIL.

This clone has more than one count but fewer than ten. The chain is built from TRBV11-2 and TRBJ2-2; no clear D gene. Trimming shortened V by 4 bases and J by 0 bases, and 12 bases separated the two germline ends. Germline V gene sequence: CDR1 SGHAT, CDR2 FQNNGV. The CDR3 runs to 16 residues. CDR3 DNA sequence: TGTGCCAGCAGCTCAAGGGCTGTTACGAACACCGGGGAGCTGTTTTTT. Its translation: CASSSRAVTNTGELFF.